A single sample gave rise to the 11 T cell receptor beta chains below, sequenced in a study of blood T cell repertoires in COVID-19. Sequencing used immunoSEQ multiplex PCR; TCRdb keeps in-frame clones, though not all of them. The data contain 250,000 to 350,000 clones, 85% to 90% of them singletons. The sample consisted of peripheral blood. The receptors here all came from a woman between 45 and 60 years old with COVID-19, enrolled during active disease.

The chain uses TRBV7-2 and TRBJ2-7; D unclear. The CDR3 length is 12 residues. Per the germline V gene, CDR1 is SGHTA and CDR2 is FQGNSA. V lost 5 bases to trimming and J lost 6 bases, with 11 bases between them. CDR3 DNA sequence: TGTGCCAGCAGCCACGAGAGTTTCGAGCAGTACTTC. Translation gives CASSHESFEQYF.

The V and J genes are TRBV19 and TRBJ2-5, with D unclear. Trimming removed 10 bases at V and 4 bases at J, with 13 bases between. The CDR3 spans 12 residues. Germline V CDR1 and CDR2: LNHDA, SQIVND (reference sequence). The CDR3 spells CATDGLGETQYF. In nucleotides, the CDR3 is TGTGCCACGGATGGGCTGGGAGAGACCCAGTACTTC.

This chain joins TRBV7-2 and TRBJ1-5; no definite D call. Germline values: CDR1 SGHTA, CDR2 FQGNSA. This CDR3 is built from 16 residues. Trimming pared 5 bases from V and 3 bases from J, leaving 17 bases between. For the CDR3, the DNA is TGTGCCAGCAGCCCAAAACCCGGGATGAACAATCAGCCCCAGCATTTT. As protein: CASSPKPGMNNQPQHF.

The chain is built from TRBV27 and TRBJ1-5; 11 nucleotides align to TRBD1. The CDR3 has 14 residues. The ends lost 6 bases at V and 6 bases at J; junction bases unmatched: 4. Germline V gene sequence: CDR1 MNHEY, CDR2 SMNVEV (reference sequence). The CDR3 nucleotides are TGTGCCAGCAGCCTTGGACAGGGGGCTCAGCCCCAGCATTTT. It specifies CASSLGQGAQPQHF.

This clone was counted a few times. V usage is TRBV5-1 and J usage is TRBJ2-1; no reliable D call. Trimming removed 0 bases from V and 1 base from J, with 5 bases in between. The CDR3 contains 14 residues. Germline CDR1 is SGHRS and CDR2 is YFSETQ. CDR3 in DNA: TGCGCCAGCAGCTTGGCTCAGTCCTACAATGAGCAGTTCTTC. Its protein product is CASSLAQSYNEQFF.

The CDR3 DNA follows: TGTGCCAGCAGTTCGGACAGGGGAGAAAAACTGTTTTTT. It encodes CASSSDRGEKLFF. The J gene is TRBJ1-4, the V gene TRBV12-3 or TRBV12-4; 9 bases line up with TRBD1. V trimming: 4 bases; J trimming: 8 bases; junction bases outside the gene matches: 2. CDR3 length: 13 amino acids.

This clone has just one count. The gene calls are TRBV9 and TRBJ1-1, with a weak D call TRBD1 (5 bases). The ends were cut back, 1 base at V and 0 bases at J, with 13 bases in the middle. Germline V gene lookup returns CDR1 SGDLS and CDR2 YYNGEE. This CDR3 has 16 amino acids. CDR3 nucleotides: TGTGCCAGCAGCGTACCGGGACGGGAGATGAACACTGAAGCTTTCTTT. Protein: CASSVPGREMNTEAFF. Supplemented by reference TRBV9 and TRBJ1-1, the full variable domain reads DSGVTQTPKHLITATGQRVTLRCSPRSGDLSVYWYQQSLDQGLQFLIQYYNGEERAKGNILERFSAQQFPDLHSELNLSSLELGDSALYFCASSVPGREMNTEAFFGQGTRLTVV.

This sequence joins TRBV30 and TRBJ2-3, with 9 bases lining up with TRBD2. Germline lookup yields CDR1 GTSNPN and CDR2 SVGIG (reference sequence). With V trimmed by 8 bases and J by 3 bases, 15 bases remained unmatched. This CDR3 comprises 16 residues. CDR3 DNA sequence: TGTGCCGGGATAATCTGGCGGGAGGGCGGTACAGATACGCAGTATTTT. Amino acids: CAGIIWREGGTDTQYF.

This chain uses TRBV9 with TRBJ2-1; 7 nucleotides agree with TRBD2. The CDR3 length is 15 residues. Germline values: CDR1 SGDLS, CDR2 YYNGEE. J was trimmed by 3 bases and V by 1 base; bases with no gene match: 4. The CDR3 DNA reads TGTGCCAGCAGCGTAACGTTAGCGGGCTACAATGAGCAGTTCTTC. Its protein product is CASSVTLAGYNEQFF.

The chain has TRBV29-1 and TRBJ2-7, with D tentatively TRBD2 (7 bases). Per the germline V gene, CDR1 is SQVTM and CDR2 is ANQGSEA. Trimming took 6 bases from V and 2 from J, leaving 17 bases between them. The length of the CDR3 is 14 residues. CDR3 residues: CSVRRGAQTYEQYF. CDR3 nucleotide sequence: TGCAGCGTCCGTCGGGGGGCACAAACCTACGAGCAGTACTTC.

This clone was seen a few times. The CDR3: CASRQNSPLHF. The CDR3 region has the DNA TGTGCCAGCAGGCAGAATTCACCCCTCCACTTT. This chain links TRBV6-5 with TRBJ1-6; no clear D. The CDR3 covers 11 residues. With 6 bases removed from V and 7 bases from J, the gap between germline ends came to 4 bases. Germline V CDR1 and CDR2: MNHEY, SVGAGI.